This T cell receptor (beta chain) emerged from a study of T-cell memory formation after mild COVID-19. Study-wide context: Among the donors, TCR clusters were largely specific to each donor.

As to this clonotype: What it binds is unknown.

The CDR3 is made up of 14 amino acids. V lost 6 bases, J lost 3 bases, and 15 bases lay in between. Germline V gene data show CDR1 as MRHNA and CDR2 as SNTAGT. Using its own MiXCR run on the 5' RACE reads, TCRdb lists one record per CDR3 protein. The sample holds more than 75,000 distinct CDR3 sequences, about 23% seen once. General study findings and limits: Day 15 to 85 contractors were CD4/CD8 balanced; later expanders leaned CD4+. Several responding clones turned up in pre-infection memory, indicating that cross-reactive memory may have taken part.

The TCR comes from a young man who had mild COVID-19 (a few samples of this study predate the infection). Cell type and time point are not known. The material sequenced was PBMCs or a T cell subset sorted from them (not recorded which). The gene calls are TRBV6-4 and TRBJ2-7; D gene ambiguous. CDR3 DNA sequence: TGTGCCAGCAGAGACCCGATTTTGAACTACGAGCAGTACTTC. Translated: CASRDPILNYEQYF.